Below, 27 T cell receptor beta chains from the same sample are listed, as sequenced in a study of CD8+ T cells in alopecia areata (dated by TCRdb to the late 2010s). The sample's time point, from its label and the paper: 20 to 30 weeks on oral tofacitinib. The label giving this sample's treatment or condition can be read as: oral pan-JAK inhibitor, 5-10 mg twice daily. Library construction relied on the immunoSEQ multiplex PCR assay. RNA was extracted from all samples and reverse transcribed into cDNA, which served as template for TCR sequencing. TCRdb provides this immuneACCESS table in a form limited to in-frame rearrangements. Some clones are lacking; in checked studies, under half of them reflect an unresolved V gene, and why the rest are absent is not known. The table for this sample lists 150,000 to 200,000 clones; around 60% of them were counted only once. The top ten clones comprise approximately 15% of the sample.

The starting material was CD4+ T cells sorted from blood, obtained at week 24, from a patient treated with tofacitinib. The receptors come from a human donor with alopecia areata.

This clone was counted ten times or more. This chain connects TRBV4-1 to TRBJ2-6; 7 bases are shared with TRBD2. Germline V gene lookup returns CDR1 MGHRA and CDR2 YSYEKL. V was pared by 0 bases and J by 2 bases, with 4 bases of the junction left unmatched. This CDR3 has 17 residues. The CDR3 reads CASSQEGSGAGANVLTF. The CDR3 region has the DNA TGCGCCAGCAGCCAAGAAGGCAGCGGGGCTGGGGCCAACGTCCTGACTTTC.

Only a few counts were recorded for this clone. This chain joins TRBV7-2 and TRBJ1-2; D is perhaps TRBD1 (5 bases). From germline, CDR1 is SGHTA and CDR2 FQGNSA. The CDR3 has 12 residues. Trimming left V 1 base short and J 8 bases short, with 8 bases between. The CDR3 DNA follows: TGTGCCAGCAGCTTAGGTTGGGGCGGCTACACCTTC. It yields the protein CASSLGWGGYTF.

This clone appeared a single time. Other DNA variants within this sample encode the same CDR3. This chain connects TRBV5-1 to TRBJ2-3, with D uncertain. The germline CDR1 and CDR2 sequences are SGHRS and YFSETQ. CDR3 length: 14 amino acids. The V gene lost 0 bases and the J gene lost 2 bases, with 7 bases spanning the gap. The DNA for the CDR3 is TGCGCCAGCAGCTTGGGACAAGACACAGATACGCAGTATTTT. Protein product: CASSLGQDTDTQYF.

The chain combines TRBV2 with TRBJ2-7, with a tentative D call TRBD2 (6 bases). Between the trimmed V and J ends, which lost 3 bases and 1 base, there was a span of 13 bases. CDR1 SNHLY and CDR2 FYNNEI come from the germline V gene. The CDR3 sequence is 15 residues long. The CDR3 DNA is TGTGCCAGCAGTGACGGGGGACTCCGATCCTACGAGCAGTACTTC. This translates into CASSDGGLRSYEQYF.

The chain couples TRBV19 to TRBJ2-5; no firm D call. V gave up 0 bases and J gave up 5 bases, with 13 bases separating them. Germline values: CDR1 LNHDA, CDR2 SQIVND (reference sequence). There are 15 residues in the CDR3. Written as DNA, the CDR3 is TGTGCCAGTAGTATAGACGGCGACTCCCCGGAGACCCAGTACTTC. Amino acids: CASSIDGDSPETQYF. The full variable domain, in which reference TRBV19 and TRBJ2-5 provide the parts outside the CDR3, is DGGITQSPKYLFRKEGQNVTLSCEQNLNHDAMYWYRQDPGQGLRLIYYSQIVNDFQKGDIAEGYSVSREKKESFPLTVTSAQKNPTAFYLCASSIDGDSPETQYFGPGTRLLVL.

Only a few counts were recorded for this clone. The chain has TRBV29-1 and TRBJ1-1; D gene uncertain. The V gene's germline CDR1 is SQVTM and CDR2 ANQGSEA. Trimming shortened V by 5 bases and J by 4 bases, and 8 bases separated the two germline ends. The CDR3 covers 11 residues. CDR3 amino acids: CSVTWGTEAFF. CDR3 DNA: TGCAGCGTTACCTGGGGCACTGAAGCTTTCTTT. Combining the CDR3 with reference TRBV29-1 and TRBJ1-1 gives the whole variable domain SAVISQKPSRDICQRGTSLTIQCQVDSQVTMMFWYRQQPGQSLTLIATANQGSEATYESGFVIDKFPISRPNLTFSTLTVSNMSPEDSSIYLCSVTWGTEAFFGQGTRLTVV.

This rearrangement joins TRBV19 to TRBJ1-6; no reliable D call. Germline CDR1 reads LNHDA; CDR2 reads SQIVND (reference sequence). Trimming shortened V by 3 bases and J by 8 bases, and 14 bases separated the two germline ends. The CDR3 length is 15 residues. The CDR3 DNA reads as TGTGCCAGTAGTATCTACGGGGTCTCATATTCACCCCTCCACTTT. Residues: CASSIYGVSYSPLHF.

The V call is TRBV9, the J call TRBJ2-3; a weak D match, TRBD1 (6 bases). Trimming took 0 bases from V and 2 from J, leaving 10 bases between them. The CDR3 length is 15 residues. Looked up from germline, CDR1 is SGDLS and CDR2 is YYNGEE. DNA of the CDR3: TGTGCCAGCAGCGTAGGTGGGGACACCACAGATACGCAGTATTTT. Protein sequence: CASSVGGDTTDTQYF.

There are a few counts of this clone. This chain joins TRBV6-6 and TRBJ1-1; no definite D call. Trimming took 2 bases from V and 0 from J, leaving 13 bases between them. The CDR3 is made up of 16 amino acids. Germline V gives CDR1 MNHNY, CDR2 SVGAGI (reference sequence). The CDR3 protein is CASSYISPRMNTEAFF. Here the CDR3 DNA reads TGTGCCAGCAGTTACATTTCCCCGAGGATGAACACTGAAGCTTTCTTT.

The V gene is TRBV30, the J gene TRBJ1-5; D is possibly TRBD1 (6 bases). Germline V gives CDR1 GTSNPN, CDR2 SVGIG (reference sequence). The CDR3 contains 14 residues. The germline V and J ends were trimmed by 7 bases and 1 base, with 14 bases remaining between them. DNA for the CDR3: TGTGCCTCGGACAGCCCTGGGAGCAATCAGCCCCAGCATTTT. The encoded protein is CASDSPGSNQPQHF.

The V and J genes are TRBV6-5 and TRBJ1-1, with D possibly TRBD1 on 5 matching bases. Germline values: CDR1 MNHEY, CDR2 SVGAGI. The V end was cut by 8 bases, the J end by 6 bases, with 16 bases between. The CDR3 sequence is 13 residues long. Written as DNA, the CDR3 is TGTGCCAGCCTGGGACGGCTTTCTTCTGAAGCTTTCTTT. It specifies CASLGRLSSEAFF.

This clone was recorded once. The rearrangement uses TRBV23-1 and TRBJ2-1, with TRBD2 matching over 11 bases. TRBV23-1 is recorded as an ORF, its role being uncertain. CDR3 length: 14 residues. The J segment lost 5 bases and the V segment lost 7 bases, leaving 4 bases of the junction unmatched. The CDR3 reads CASNILAGDNEQFF. The CDR3 DNA follows: TGCGCCAGCAATATACTAGCGGGGGACAATGAGCAGTTCTTC.

The rearrangement joins TRBV20-1 to TRBJ2-7, with TRBD1 identical over 10 bases. After removal of 6 bases from V and 9 bases from J, the junction contained 5 bases not matched to a gene. Germline V gene sequence: CDR1 DFQATT, CDR2 SNEGSKA (reference sequence). The CDR3 extends over 11 amino acids. The CDR3 sequence is CSATDRGTQYF. The DNA of the CDR3 is TGCAGTGCGACGGACAGGGGGACGCAGTACTTC.

V is TRBV7-6 and J is TRBJ2-1; D remains unclear. The CDR3 runs 15 residues. Between the trimmed V and J ends, which lost 2 bases and 7 bases, there was a span of 15 bases. Per germline, CDR1 SGHVS and CDR2 FNYEAQ. The CDR3 region is CASSLNAGVGNEQFF. CDR3 in DNA: TGTGCCAGCAGCTTAAACGCAGGAGTAGGGAATGAGCAGTTCTTC. Full variable domain (rest looked up from reference TRBV7-6 and TRBJ2-1): GAGVSQSPRYKVTKRGQDVALRCDPISGHVSLYWYRQALGQGPEFLTYFNYEAQQDKSGLPNDRFSAERPEGSISTLTIQRTEQRDSAMYRCASSLNAGVGNEQFFGPGTRLTVL.

A word on this clone: Here the CDR3 omits its conserved ending phenylalanine or tryptophan, so a read error is the likely source. The DNA is omitted, as the CDR3 cannot be located on it reliably, and the CDR3 follows TCRdb's listing. The J gene is TRBJ1-4, the V gene TRBV27. The CDR3 totals 9 residues, both ends included. CDR1 is MNHEY, CDR2 SMNVEV, per germline (reference sequence). CDR3 loop: CASSLSPPR.

This chain links TRBV5-5 with TRBJ1-3; D remains ambiguous. CDR1 SGHKS and CDR2 YYEKEE come from the germline V gene (reference sequence). This CDR3 is 15 amino acids long. V was trimmed by 2 bases and J by 0 bases, leaving 9 bases between them. CDR3 in DNA: TGTGCCAGCAGCTTTCGGGCTTTCTCTGGAAACACCATATATTTT. It encodes CASSFRAFSGNTIYF.

This clone was recorded a few times. V and J are TRBV29-1 and TRBJ1-1; D is perhaps TRBD1 (5 bases). CDR1 SQVTM and CDR2 ANQGSEA come from the germline V gene. V was pared by 1 base and J by 0 bases, with 6 bases between. The CDR3 runs 13 residues. This CDR3 is CSVEGQLNTEAFF. In nucleotides, the CDR3 is TGCAGCGTTGAAGGACAGCTGAACACTGAAGCTTTCTTT.

The J gene is TRBJ1-3, the V gene TRBV5-1, with D possibly matching TRBD1 (6 bases). The CDR3 has 15 amino acids. Germline V gene lookup returns CDR1 SGHRS and CDR2 YFSETQ. V lost 4 bases, J lost 1 base, and 12 bases lay in between. In DNA, the CDR3 is TGCGCCAGCAGCATACAGGGAGGTTCTGGAAACACCATATATTTT. Translation: CASSIQGGSGNTIYF.

This clone was seen more than once but under ten times. The chain has TRBV30 and TRBJ1-5; tentatively, D is TRBD1 (5 bases). V lost 2 bases and J 4 bases, leaving 15 bases between the germline ends. Germline assignment: CDR1 GTSNPN and CDR2 SVGIG (reference sequence). This CDR3 region has 15 residues. Written as DNA, the CDR3 is TGTGCCTGGAGTCACCCCGGTAGGGGAAATCAGCCCCAGCATTTT. Amino acid sequence: CAWSHPGRGNQPQHF.

The sample holds a few counts of this clone. V gene TRBV4-1 combines with J gene TRBJ2-2, with 9 bases matching TRBD1. This CDR3 contains 17 residues. The V gene's germline CDR1 is MGHRA and CDR2 YSYEKL. Trimming removed 2 bases from V and 1 base from J; junction bases left unmatched: 5. The CDR3 loop is CASSQTPGQGNTGELFF. CDR3 coding DNA: TGCGCCAGCAGCCAAACCCCGGGACAGGGGAACACCGGGGAGCTGTTTTTT.

The rearrangement uses TRBV7-9 and TRBJ2-2; 7 bases map to TRBD1. V lost 4 bases to trimming and J lost 1 base; unmatched junction nucleotides: 3. CDR3 length: 15 residues. The germline CDR1 and CDR2 sequences are SEHNR and FQNEAQ (reference sequence). This CDR3 is CASSSRTGNTGELFF. DNA for the CDR3: TGTGCCAGCAGCTCCCGGACAGGGAACACCGGGGAGCTGTTTTTT.

Here the CDR3 DNA reads TGTGCCATCAGTGATCAACAAAATCAGGGTTACGAGCAGTACTTC. Protein: CAISDQQNQGYEQYF. The genes are TRBV10-3 and TRBJ2-7; a possible D gene is TRBD1 (5 bases). Germline V lookup: CDR1 ENHRY, CDR2 SYGVKD. Trimming pared 3 bases from V and 4 bases from J, leaving 16 bases between. The CDR3 has 15 amino acids.

V is TRBV29-1 and J is TRBJ1-2; D possibly corresponds to TRBD1 (5 bases). Trimming removed 4 bases at V and 4 bases at J, with 19 bases between. This CDR3 region has 15 residues. Germline CDR1 is SQVTM and CDR2 is ANQGSEA. This CDR3 is CSVVGRATDFYGYTF. For the CDR3, the DNA is TGCAGCGTTGTCGGCAGGGCAACTGATTTCTATGGCTACACCTTC.

CDR3 residues: CASRAEGVGGNQPQHF. In DNA, the CDR3 is TGTGCCAGCAGAGCCGAGGGGGTCGGAGGCAATCAGCCCCAGCATTTT. The chain links TRBV27 to TRBJ1-5, with D possibly being TRBD1 (6 bases). The CDR3 has 16 amino acids. Germline V CDR1 and CDR2: MNHEY, SMNVEV (reference sequence). V was clipped by 6 bases and J by 2 bases, with 17 bases between them.

V is TRBV18 and J is TRBJ1-1; unclear D gene. V lost 2 bases and J lost 1, with 14 bases in between. The CDR3 totals 16 residues. The germline V gene encodes CDR1 KGHSH and CDR2 LQKENI. The CDR3 nucleotides are TGTGCCAGCTCACCAGCTCAACTACAACGGAACACTGAAGCTTTCTTT. Encoded protein: CASSPAQLQRNTEAFF.

The chain combines TRBV10-3 with TRBJ1-1; D might be TRBD1 (5 bases). This CDR3 contains 13 residues. Germline V CDR1 and CDR2: ENHRY, SYGVKD. The germline V and J ends were trimmed by 4 bases and 2 bases, with 8 bases remaining between them. As DNA, the CDR3 is TGTGCCATCAGTGGACAGATCAACACTGAAGCTTTCTTT. It specifies CAISGQINTEAFF.

This rearrangement joins TRBV29-1 to TRBJ2-3; D is undetermined. Germline V gene lookup returns CDR1 SQVTM and CDR2 ANQGSEA. CDR3 length: 13 amino acids. Trimming pared 5 bases from V and 0 bases from J, leaving 9 bases between. The DNA for the CDR3 is TGCAGCGTTCGGTTGTTGAGCACAGATACGCAGTATTTT. Translating gives CSVRLLSTDTQYF.